This T cell receptor beta chain was profiled in a study of blood T cell repertoires in COVID-19. Some clones are missing from TCRdb's copy, which holds only in-frame ones; the method was immunoSEQ multiplex PCR. The repertoire includes 60,000 to 75,000 clones, approximately 89% of them detected once, and around 6.1% sits in the top ten. Germline values: CDR1 SQVTM, CDR2 ANQGSEA. The CDR3 has 15 residues. Trimming stripped 4 bases from V and 3 bases from J, with 17 bases between. The sequence came from a man in his sixties with acute or convalescent COVID-19. The rearrangement joins TRBV29-1 to TRBJ2-3, with D possibly being TRBD2 (6 bases). Sequencing was done on a sample of peripheral blood. This CDR3 reads CSVGGEPPATDTQYF. CDR3 DNA sequence: TGCAGCGTTGGGGGGGAACCGCCGGCGACAGATACGCAGTATTTT.